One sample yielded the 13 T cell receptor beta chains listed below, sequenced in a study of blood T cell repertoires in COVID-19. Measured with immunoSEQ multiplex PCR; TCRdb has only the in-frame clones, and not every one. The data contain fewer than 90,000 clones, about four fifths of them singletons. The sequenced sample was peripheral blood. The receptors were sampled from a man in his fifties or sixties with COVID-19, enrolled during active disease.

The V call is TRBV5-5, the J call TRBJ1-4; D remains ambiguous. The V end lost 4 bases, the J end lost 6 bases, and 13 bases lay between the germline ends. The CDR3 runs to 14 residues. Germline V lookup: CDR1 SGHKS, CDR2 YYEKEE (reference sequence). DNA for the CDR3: TGTGCCAGCAGCCAAGGAGGCGCGGATGAAAAACTGTTTTTT. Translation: CASSQGGADEKLFF.

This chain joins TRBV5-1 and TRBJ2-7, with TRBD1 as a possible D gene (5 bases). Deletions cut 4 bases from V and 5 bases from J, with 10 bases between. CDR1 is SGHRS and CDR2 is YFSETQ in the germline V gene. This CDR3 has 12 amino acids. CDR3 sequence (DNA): TGCGCCAGCAGCAACCCAGGGAACGAGCAGTACTTC. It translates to CASSNPGNEQYF. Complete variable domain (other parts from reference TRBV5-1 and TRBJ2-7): KAGVTQTPRYLIKTRGQQVTLSCSPISGHRSVSWYQQTPGQGLQFLFEYFSETQRNKGNFPGRFSGRQFSNSRSEMNVSTLELGDSALYLCASSNPGNEQYFGPGTRLTVT.

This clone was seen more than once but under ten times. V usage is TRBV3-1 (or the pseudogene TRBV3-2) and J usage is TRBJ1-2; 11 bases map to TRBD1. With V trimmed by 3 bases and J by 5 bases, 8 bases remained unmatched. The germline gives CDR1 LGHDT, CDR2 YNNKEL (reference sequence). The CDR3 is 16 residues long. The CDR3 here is CASSHVGQGARYGYTF. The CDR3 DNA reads TGTGCCAGCAGCCACGTAGGACAGGGGGCAAGGTATGGCTACACCTTC.

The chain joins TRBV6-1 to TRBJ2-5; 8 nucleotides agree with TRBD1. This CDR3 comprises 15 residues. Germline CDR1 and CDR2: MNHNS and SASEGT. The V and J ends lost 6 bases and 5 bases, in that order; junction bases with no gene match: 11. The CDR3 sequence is CASSTGQGGVETQYF. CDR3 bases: TGTGCCAGCAGCACCGGACAGGGCGGGGTGGAGACCCAGTACTTC.

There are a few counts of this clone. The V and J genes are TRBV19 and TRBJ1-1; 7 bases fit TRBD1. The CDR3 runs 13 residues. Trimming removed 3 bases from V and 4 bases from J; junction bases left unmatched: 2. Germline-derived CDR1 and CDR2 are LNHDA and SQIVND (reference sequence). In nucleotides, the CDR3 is TGTGCCAGTAGTATTCGGGACAGCACTGAAGCTTTCTTT. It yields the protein CASSIRDSTEAFF.

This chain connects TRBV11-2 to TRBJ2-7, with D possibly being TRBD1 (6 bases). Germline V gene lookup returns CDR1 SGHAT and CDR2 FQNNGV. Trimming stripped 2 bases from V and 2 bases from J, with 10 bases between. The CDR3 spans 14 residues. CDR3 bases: TGTGCCAGCAGCTTAAGTGGACAGCCCTACGAGCAGTACTTC. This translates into CASSLSGQPYEQYF.

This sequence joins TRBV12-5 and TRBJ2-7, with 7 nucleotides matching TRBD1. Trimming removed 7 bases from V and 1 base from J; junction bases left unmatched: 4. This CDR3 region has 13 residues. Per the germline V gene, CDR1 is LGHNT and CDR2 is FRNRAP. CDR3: CASASDRSYEQYF. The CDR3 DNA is TGTGCTAGTGCCTCGGACAGGTCCTACGAGCAGTACTTC.

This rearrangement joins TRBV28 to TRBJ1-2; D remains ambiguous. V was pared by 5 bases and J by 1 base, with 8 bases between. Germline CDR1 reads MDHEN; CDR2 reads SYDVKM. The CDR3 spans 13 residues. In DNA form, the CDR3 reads TGTGCCAGCAGTCCGACACTTAACTATGGCTACACCTTC. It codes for CASSPTLNYGYTF.

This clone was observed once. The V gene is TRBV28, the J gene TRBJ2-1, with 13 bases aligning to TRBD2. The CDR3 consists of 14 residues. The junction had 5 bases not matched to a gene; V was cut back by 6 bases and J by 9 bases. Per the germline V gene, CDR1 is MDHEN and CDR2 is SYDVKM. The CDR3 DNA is TGTGCCAGCAGCTTAACTAGCGGGAGGGCTGAGCAGTTCTTC. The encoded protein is CASSLTSGRAEQFF.

CDR3 in amino acids: CASSDEAGGSEQYF. In DNA, the CDR3 is TGTGCCAGCAGTGACGAGGCAGGGGGGAGCGAGCAGTACTTC. The chain links TRBV6-4 to TRBJ2-7, with D tentatively TRBD1 (7 bases). Trimming pared 2 bases from V and 6 bases from J, leaving 14 bases between. This CDR3 has 14 residues. Germline CDR1 MRHNA, CDR2 SNTAGT.

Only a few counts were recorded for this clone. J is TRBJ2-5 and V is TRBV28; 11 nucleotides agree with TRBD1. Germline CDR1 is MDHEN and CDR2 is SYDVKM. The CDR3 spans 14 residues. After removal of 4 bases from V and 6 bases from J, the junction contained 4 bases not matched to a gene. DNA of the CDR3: TGTGCCAGCAGTTCGGGACAGGGGGGAAAGACCCAGTACTTC. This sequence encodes CASSSGQGGKTQYF.

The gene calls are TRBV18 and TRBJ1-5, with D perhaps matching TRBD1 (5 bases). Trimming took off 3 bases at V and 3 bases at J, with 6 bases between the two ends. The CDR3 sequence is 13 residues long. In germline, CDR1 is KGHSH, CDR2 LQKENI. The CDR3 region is CASSPDNNQPQHF. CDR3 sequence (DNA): TGTGCCAGCTCACCGGACAACAATCAGCCCCAGCATTTT.

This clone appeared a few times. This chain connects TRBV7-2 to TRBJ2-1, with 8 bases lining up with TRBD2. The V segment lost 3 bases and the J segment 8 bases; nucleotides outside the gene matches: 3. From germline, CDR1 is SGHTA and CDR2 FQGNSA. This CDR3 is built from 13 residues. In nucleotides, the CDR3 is TGTGCCAGCAGCTTCGGAGCGGGAGATGAGCAGTTCTTC. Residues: CASSFGAGDEQFF.